This paragraph reports one TCR beta chain. No antigen is known for it. This sample is part of a study of a mutant IDH1 vaccine in newly diagnosed glioma. Study information: In some groups vaccination began 4-6 weeks post-radiotherapy; others received it with temozolomide. Males made up about 60% and females approximately 38% of treated patients, whose mean age was roughly 40 years. Former treatment meant radiotherapy, temozolomide, or both; the majority had gotten both.

Time point indicated: week 11, during vaccination. A single vaccine dose contained 300 ug of mutant IDH1 20-mer peptide, and topical imiquimod was used with it. The donor cohort comprised cases of new WHO grade 3 or 4 IDH1-mutant, ATRX-lost astrocytoma. The table came from immunoSEQ multiplex PCR; TCRdb's copy has only in-frame clones and leaves some out. The sample records 100,000 to 150,000 clones, roughly 75% being singletons. This clonotype was obtained from a man aged 40-50 years with glioma. Sequenced material: PBMCs, taken from a glioma patient whose treatment included an IDH1 peptide vaccine.

CDR3 amino acids: CSAMTGVGQYF. The CDR3 DNA is TGCAGCGCCATGACAGGGGTCGGGCAGTACTTC. The chain combines TRBV29-1 with TRBJ2-7; TRBD1 matches 8 bases. The V segment lost 7 bases and the J segment 9 bases; nucleotides outside the gene matches: 8. CDR3 length equals 11 residues. CDR1 and CDR2 (germline): SQVTM, ANQGSEA.